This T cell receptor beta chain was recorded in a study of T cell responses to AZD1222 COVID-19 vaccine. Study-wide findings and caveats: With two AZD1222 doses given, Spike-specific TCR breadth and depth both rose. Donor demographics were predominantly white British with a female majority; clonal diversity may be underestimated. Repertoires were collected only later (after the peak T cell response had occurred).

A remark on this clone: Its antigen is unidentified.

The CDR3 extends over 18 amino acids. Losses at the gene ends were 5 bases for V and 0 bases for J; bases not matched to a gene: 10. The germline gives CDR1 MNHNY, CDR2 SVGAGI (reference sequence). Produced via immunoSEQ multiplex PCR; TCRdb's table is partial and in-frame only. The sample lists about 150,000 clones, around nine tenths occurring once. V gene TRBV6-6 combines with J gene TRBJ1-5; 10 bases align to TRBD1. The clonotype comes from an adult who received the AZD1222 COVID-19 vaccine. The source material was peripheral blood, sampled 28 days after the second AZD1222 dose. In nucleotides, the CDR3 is TGTGCCAGCAGTCGACAGGGGGCAGGATCGGGTAGCAATCAGCCCCAGCATTTT. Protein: CASSRQGAGSGSNQPQHF.